This T cell receptor (beta chain) was captured by sequencing in a study of blood T cells in healthy people across ages. Findings and limits, study-wide: A roughly linear fall in TCR beta diversity per million T cells was seen with increasing age.

Using a J-beta primer mix together with a sample-barcoded 5' primer, a second PCR was run for 7 to 11 cycles. Via MiXCR, TCRdb re-called the 5' RACE reads, giving one row per CDR3 protein. The data show approximately 880,000 distinct CDR3 sequences, roughly 50% seen once. The CDR3 consists of 16 residues. CDR1 and CDR2 (germline): MGHRA, YSYEKL. Trimming removed 0 bases from V and 4 bases from J; junction bases left unmatched: 7. In the case of this clonotype: Its cognate antigen is unknown.

V is TRBV4-1 and J is TRBJ2-7, with TRBD2 matching 9 bases. The clonotype originates from a man aged 25-45 years in good health. Sample: blood. CDR3 protein: CASSQDESSGGYEQYF. In DNA, the CDR3 is TGCGCCAGCAGCCAAGATGAGAGTAGCGGGGGATACGAGCAGTACTTC.